There are a few counts of the clone carrying this T cell receptor (beta chain). Its antigen is not known. Template switching added a universal primer binding site, and final cDNA carried unique molecular identifiers. From the 5' RACE reads, TCRdb called clonotypes with MiXCR, one entry per CDR3 protein. Among 500,000 to 650,000 distinct CDR3 sequences listed, 20% to 25% were seen once. V dropped 3 bases and J dropped 0 bases, with 15 bases sitting between them. Looked up from germline, CDR1 is SGHVS and CDR2 is FQNEAQ. The CDR3 contains 17 residues. The sample is drawn from a study of identical twins. General observations from the study: Conclusions were drawn cross-sectionally by statistical analysis, without following the same donors. For cord blood, abundant beta clonotypes had fewer insertions, unlike memory repertoires, which showed none.

These records were also assigned to another study, of yellow fever vaccine responses in identical twins.

The material sequenced was CD4+ T cells sorted from blood. The receptor's source is a woman younger than 30 in good health. The chain links TRBV7-8 to TRBJ2-1, with D perhaps matching TRBD2 (6 bases). The CDR3 is CASSFLGGASSYNEQFF. CDR3 DNA: TGTGCCAGCAGCTTCCTTGGAGGGGCGAGCTCCTACAATGAGCAGTTCTTC.